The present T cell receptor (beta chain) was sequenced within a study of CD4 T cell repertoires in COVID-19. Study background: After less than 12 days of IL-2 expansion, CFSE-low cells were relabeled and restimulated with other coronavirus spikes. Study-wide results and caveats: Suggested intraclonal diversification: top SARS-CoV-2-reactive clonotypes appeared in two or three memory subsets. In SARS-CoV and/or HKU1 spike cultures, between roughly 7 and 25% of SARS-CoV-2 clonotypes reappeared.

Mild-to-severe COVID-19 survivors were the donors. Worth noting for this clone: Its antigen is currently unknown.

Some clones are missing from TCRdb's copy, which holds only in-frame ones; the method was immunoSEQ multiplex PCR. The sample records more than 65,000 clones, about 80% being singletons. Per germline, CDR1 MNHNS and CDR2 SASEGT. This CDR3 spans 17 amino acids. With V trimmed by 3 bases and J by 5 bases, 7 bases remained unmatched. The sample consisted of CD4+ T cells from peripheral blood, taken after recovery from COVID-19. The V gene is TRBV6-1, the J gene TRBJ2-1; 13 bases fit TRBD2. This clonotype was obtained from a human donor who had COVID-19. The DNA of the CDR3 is TGTGCCAGCAGTGACTTGGGACTAGCGGGACCCAACAATGAGCAGTTCTTC. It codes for CASSDLGLAGPNNEQFF.